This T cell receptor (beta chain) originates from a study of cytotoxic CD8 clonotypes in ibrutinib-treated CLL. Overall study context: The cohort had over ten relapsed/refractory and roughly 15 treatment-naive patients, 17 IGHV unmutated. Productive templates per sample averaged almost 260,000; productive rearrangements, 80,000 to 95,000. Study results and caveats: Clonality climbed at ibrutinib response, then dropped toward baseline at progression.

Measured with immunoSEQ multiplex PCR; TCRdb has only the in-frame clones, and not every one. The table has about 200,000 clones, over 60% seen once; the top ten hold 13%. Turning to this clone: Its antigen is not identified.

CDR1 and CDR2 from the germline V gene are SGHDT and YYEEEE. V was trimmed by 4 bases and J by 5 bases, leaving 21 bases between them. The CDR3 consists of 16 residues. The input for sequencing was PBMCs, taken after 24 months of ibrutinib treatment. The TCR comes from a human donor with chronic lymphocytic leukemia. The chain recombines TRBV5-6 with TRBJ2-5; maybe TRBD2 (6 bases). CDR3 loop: CASSLGHAGFSETQYF. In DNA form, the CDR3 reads TGTGCCAGCAGCCTAGGACACGCGGGGTTTTCGGAGACCCAGTACTTC.